The clone carrying this TCR beta chain was found a few times. Its specificity is not known. PCR was performed a second time for roughly 7 to 12 cycles using a sample-barcoded 5' primer and a J-beta primer mix. Unique molecular identifiers of 12 random nucleotides labeled each cDNA. One entry per CDR3 protein, called by TCRdb with MiXCR from the 5' RACE reads. The sample holds under 2 million distinct CDR3 sequences; roughly 32% are singletons and the top ten take roughly 12%. The data stem from a study of blood T cells in healthy people across ages. Whole-study results and caveats: Researchers judged that diversity estimates from one million T cells fell short of true values. Per million T cells, the diversity of TCR beta decreased roughly linearly as age advanced.

V was trimmed by 5 bases and J by 3 bases, leaving 14 bases between them. The CDR3 sequence is 14 residues long. Germline CDR1 reads SGHVS; CDR2 reads FQNEAQ. At least 6 micrograms of total RNA were extracted per sample. The chain uses TRBV7-8 and TRBJ2-7; a weak D match, TRBD2 (6 bases). This TCR derives from a woman under 40 in good health. Sequenced material: blood. In DNA form, the CDR3 reads TGTGCCAGCAGCCCGGGGGTGAGCCTCTACGAGCAGTACTTC. Its protein is CASSPGVSLYEQYF.